Listed below are T cell receptor beta chains from one sample, sequenced in a study of blood T cells in healthy people across ages. TCRdb re-called the 5' RACE reads with MiXCR, one entry per CDR3 protein. This sample has more than 800,000 distinct CDR3 sequences, with more than 35% found just once. The material sequenced was blood. These receptors all stem from a woman aged 55-70 years in good health. Both conserved end residues are part of each CDR3. A D gene is named only where the DNA matches it firmly. Clone sizes are given selectively: once, few, many, or a class where the clone is expanded.

CDR3aa,CDR3nt,abundance,d_gene,len,j_gene,v_gene
CASSLLPTGDEQYF,TGTGCCAGCAGCCTACTCCCGACAGGGGACGAGCAGTACTTC,.,TRBD1,14,TRBJ2-7,TRBV7-2
CASHFTGRHTEAFF,TGTGCCAGCCATTTTACAGGGCGACACACTGAAGCTTTCTTT,few,.,14,TRBJ1-1,TRBV27
CASMLWAGQPQTQYF,TGTGCCAGCATGCTGTGGGCAGGCCAACCGCAGACCCAGTACTTC,.,.,15,TRBJ2-5,TRBV28
CASRTGSNNSPLHF,TGTGCCAGCAGGACAGGGTCGAATAATTCACCCCTCCACTTT,.,TRBD1,14,TRBJ1-6,TRBV6-2/TRBV6-3
CASSLEGASGELFF,TGTGCCAGCAGCTTAGAGGGGGCGTCCGGGGAGCTGTTTTTT,few,TRBD1,14,TRBJ2-2,TRBV7-2
CASSLGGDSYTF,TGTGCCAGCAGTTTGGGCGGGGATAGCTACACCTTC,.,.,12,TRBJ1-2,TRBV12-3/TRBV12-4
CASSYWHQRREGSGANVLTF,TGTGCCAGCAGTTACTGGCATCAACGGCGGGAGGGATCTGGGGCCAACGTCCTGACTTTC,few,TRBD2,20,TRBJ2-6,TRBV6-5
CASSPFSPSGSIYTQYF,TGTGCCAGCAGTCCGTTTTCCCCTAGCGGGAGTATATATACGCAGTATTTT,.,TRBD2,17,TRBJ2-3,TRBV12-3/TRBV12-4
CASKAGGGRETQYF,TGTGCCAGCAAAGCCGGGGGGGGGCGAGAGACCCAGTACTTC,few,TRBD2,14,TRBJ2-5,TRBV7-2
CASSLYAGEQPQHF,TGTGCCAGCAGTTTATACGCAGGGGAGCAGCCCCAGCATTTT,.,.,14,TRBJ1-5,TRBV28
CASSYSTTTNQPQHF,TGTGCCAGCAGTTACTCGACTACAACCAATCAGCCCCAGCATTTT,.,.,15,TRBJ1-5,TRBV6-6
CASSFWGDTQYF,TGTGCCAGCAGTTTTTGGGGGGATACGCAGTATTTT,.,.,12,TRBJ2-3,TRBV12-3/TRBV12-4
CASSAQGRLNQPQHF,TGCGCCAGCAGTGCGCAGGGAAGGTTAAATCAGCCCCAGCATTTT,.,.,15,TRBJ1-5,TRBV10-2
CASSSPGLGVYNEQYF,TGTGCCAGCAGTTCACCGGGACTAGGGGTTTACAATGAGCAGTACTTC,.,TRBD2,16,TRBJ2-7,TRBV27
CASSYAAGVGYEQYF,TGTGCCAGCAGTTACGCCGCAGGGGTCGGCTACGAGCAGTACTTC,.,.,15,TRBJ2-7,TRBV6-5
CASSSGGGYYEQYF,TGTGCCAGCAGCAGTGGAGGGGGCTACTACGAGCAGTACTTC,.,.,14,TRBJ2-7,TRBV5-5
CASSQAGSKYEQYF,TGTGCCAGCAGCCAAGCCGGGAGTAAGTACGAGCAGTACTTC,.,.,14,TRBJ2-7,TRBV3-1
CASRTGQWHQPQHF,TGTGCCAGTAGAACGGGACAGTGGCATCAGCCCCAGCATTTT,.,TRBD1,14,TRBJ1-5,TRBV6-5
CAISESTSAGYTF,TGTGCCATCAGTGAGTCAACCTCCGCAGGCTACACCTTC,.,.,13,TRBJ1-2,TRBV10-3
CSAPPPGQSYEQYF,TGCAGTGCCCCCCCACCGGGACAATCCTACGAGCAGTACTTC,.,.,14,TRBJ2-7,TRBV20-1
CASSGLAGGSDTQYF,TGTGCCAGCAGTGGACTAGCGGGAGGATCAGATACGCAGTATTTT,.,TRBD2,15,TRBJ2-3,TRBV28
CASSAPTSGRSGDTQYF,TGTGCCAGCAGCGCTCCGACTAGCGGGAGATCTGGAGATACGCAGTATTTT,.,TRBD2,17,TRBJ2-3,TRBV14
CASSFAAEQYF,TGTGCCAGCAGCTTTGCAGCGGAGCAGTACTTC,few,.,11,TRBJ2-7,TRBV7-9
CSVGDQETQYF,TGCAGCGTTGGGGACCAAGAGACCCAGTACTTC,many,.,11,TRBJ2-5,TRBV29-1
CSAKRGLPTRKLFF,TGCAGTGCCAAGAGGGGGCTCCCGACCCGAAAACTGTTTTTT,once,TRBD1,14,TRBJ1-4,TRBV20-1
CASSGPYRGQIREYGYTF,TGTGCCAGCAGTGGGCCTTACAGGGGGCAGATAAGGGAGTATGGCTACACCTTC,.,TRBD1,18,TRBJ1-2,TRBV28
CASSRTPGQGAYNEQYF,TGTGCCAGCAGTCGGACCCCGGGACAGGGGGCCTACAATGAGCAGTACTTC,.,TRBD1,17,TRBJ2-5,TRBV12-3/TRBV12-4
CSATTWTYEQYF,TGCAGTGCTACGACATGGACCTACGAGCAGTACTTC,few,.,12,TRBJ2-7,TRBV20-1
CSVPTAGDEQFF,TGCAGTGTCCCGACGGCTGGGGATGAGCAGTTCTTC,.,.,12,TRBJ2-1,TRBV20-1
CASSDPPYETQYF,TGTGCCAGCAGCGACCCCCCGTACGAGACCCAGTACTTC,.,.,13,TRBJ2-5,TRBV9
CASSLVTHLNEQFF,TGTGCCAGCAGCTTAGTGACTCACCTCAATGAGCAGTTCTTC,.,.,14,TRBJ2-1,TRBV7-2
CASSDSAEQFF,TGTGCCAGCAGTGATAGCGCCGAGCAGTTCTTC,.,.,11,TRBJ2-1,TRBV2
CASTGQGRTLNTEAFF,TGTGCCAGCACCGGACAGGGGCGGACTTTGAACACTGAAGCTTTCTTT,.,TRBD1,16,TRBJ1-1,TRBV27
CASSYVQTYEQYF,TGTGCCAGCAGTTACGTACAGACCTACGAGCAGTACTTC,.,.,13,TRBJ2-7,TRBV6-6
CASSLSWEGQETQYF,TGTGCCAGCAGCTTAAGTTGGGAGGGACAAGAGACCCAGTACTTC,.,TRBD2,15,TRBJ2-5,TRBV7-2
CASNEGTVMNTEAFF,TGTGCCAGCAATGAAGGGACCGTGATGAACACTGAAGCTTTCTTT,.,.,15,TRBJ1-1,TRBV6-1
CAWSTSIPGEQFF,TGTGCCTGGAGTACAAGTATCCCGGGTGAGCAGTTCTTC,.,.,13,TRBJ2-1,TRBV30
CASSQDSKDKYTGELFF,TGTGCCAGCAGCCAAGATAGCAAGGACAAGTACACCGGGGAGCTGTTTTTT,.,.,17,TRBJ2-2,TRBV3-1
CASSLSGYSNYGYTF,TGTGCCAGCAGTTTATCGGGGTATTCTAACTATGGCTACACCTTC,few,.,15,TRBJ1-2,TRBV27
CAIKELAGGPHEQFF,TGTGCCATCAAGGAACTAGCGGGAGGGCCGCATGAGCAGTTCTTC,few,TRBD2,15,TRBJ2-1,TRBV10-3
CASSPTRTTTYEQYF,TGCGCCAGCAGCCCCACCAGGACTACTACCTACGAGCAGTACTTC,few,.,15,TRBJ2-7,TRBV4-1
CASSRLGGPSNQPQHF,TGTGCCAGCAGCCGCCTGGGGGGGCCAAGCAATCAGCCCCAGCATTTT,many,.,16,TRBJ1-5,TRBV5-6
CASSLNQRLAGGPGYEQYF,TGTGCCAGCAGCTTAAACCAACGACTAGCGGGAGGGCCTGGGTACGAGCAGTACTTC,few,TRBD2,19,TRBJ2-7,TRBV11-1
CASSQGLLETQYF,TGTGCCAGCAGTCAAGGGCTATTGGAGACCCAGTACTTC,many,.,13,TRBJ2-5,TRBV6-2/TRBV6-3
CASSVAGVGLHEQYF,TGTGCCAGCAGCGTAGCGGGAGTAGGTCTCCACGAGCAGTACTTC,once,TRBD2,15,TRBJ2-7,TRBV12-3/TRBV12-4
CASIGDMTEAFF,TGTGCCAGCATCGGGGATATGACTGAAGCTTTCTTT,.,.,12,TRBJ1-1,TRBV25-1
CASTSGTNAVKLFF,TGCGCCAGCACCTCCGGGACAAATGCTGTTAAACTGTTTTTT,few,.,14,TRBJ1-4,TRBV4-1
CASSLASGTTDTQYF,TGTGCCAGCAGCTTAGCCAGCGGGACCACAGATACGCAGTATTTT,few,TRBD2,15,TRBJ2-3,TRBV7-2
CASSFGEGATEAFF,TGCGCCAGCAGCTTCGGAGAGGGGGCCACTGAAGCTTTCTTT,few,TRBD1,14,TRBJ1-1,TRBV5-1
CATSSGNYEQYF,TGTGCCACCAGCAGCGGCAACTACGAGCAGTACTTC,.,.,12,TRBJ2-7,TRBV15
CASSLRSKGNNQPQHF,TGTGCCAGCAGTTTACGGTCTAAGGGTAACAATCAGCCCCAGCATTTT,.,.,16,TRBJ1-5,TRBV27
CASGQVTGQGSLGQYF,TGTGCCAGCGGCCAAGTGACGGGACAGGGCTCCCTAGGGCAGTACTTC,.,TRBD1,16,TRBJ2-4,TRBV14
CASSNGQGNTGELFF,TGTGCCAGCAGCAACGGACAGGGGAACACCGGGGAGCTGTTTTTT,.,TRBD1,15,TRBJ2-2,TRBV7-9